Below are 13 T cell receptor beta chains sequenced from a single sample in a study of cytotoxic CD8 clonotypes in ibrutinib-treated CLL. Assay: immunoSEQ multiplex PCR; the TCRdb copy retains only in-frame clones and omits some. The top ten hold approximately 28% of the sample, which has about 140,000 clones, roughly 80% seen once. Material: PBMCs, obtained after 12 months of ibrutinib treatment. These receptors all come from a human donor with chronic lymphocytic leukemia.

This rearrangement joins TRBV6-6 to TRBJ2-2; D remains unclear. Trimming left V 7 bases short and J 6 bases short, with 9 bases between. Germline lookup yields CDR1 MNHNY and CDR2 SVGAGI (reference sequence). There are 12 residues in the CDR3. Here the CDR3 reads CASTPLPGELFF. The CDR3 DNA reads TGTGCCAGCACCCCACTTCCCGGGGAGCTGTTTTTT.

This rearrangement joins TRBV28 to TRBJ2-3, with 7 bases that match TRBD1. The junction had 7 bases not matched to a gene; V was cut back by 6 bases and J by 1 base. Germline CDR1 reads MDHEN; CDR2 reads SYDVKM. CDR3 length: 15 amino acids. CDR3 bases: TGTGCCAGCAGCCAGACAGGGTATGGCACAGATACGCAGTATTTT. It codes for CASSQTGYGTDTQYF.

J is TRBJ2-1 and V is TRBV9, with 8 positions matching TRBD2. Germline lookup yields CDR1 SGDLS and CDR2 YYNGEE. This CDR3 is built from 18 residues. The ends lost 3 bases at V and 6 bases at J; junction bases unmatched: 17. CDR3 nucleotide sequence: TGTGCCAGCAGCGGGAAGGCCGCGGGGGGTCGAATGGTCAATGAGCAGTTCTTC. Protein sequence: CASSGKAAGGRMVNEQFF.

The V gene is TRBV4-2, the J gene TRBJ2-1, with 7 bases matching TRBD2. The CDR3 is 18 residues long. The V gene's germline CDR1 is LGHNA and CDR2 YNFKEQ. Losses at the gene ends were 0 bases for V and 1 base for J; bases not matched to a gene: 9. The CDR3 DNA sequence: TGTGCCAGCAGCCAAGATGGGGATAGCGGGTGGTCCTACAATGAGCAGTTCTTC. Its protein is CASSQDGDSGWSYNEQFF.

CDR3 nucleotides: TGTGCCACCAGCACGGGACAGAATAATGAAAAACTGTTTTTT. It yields the protein CATSTGQNNEKLFF. The chain links TRBV15 to TRBJ1-4, with 7 bases lining up with TRBD1. The J segment lost 4 bases and the V segment lost 4 bases, leaving 3 bases of the junction unmatched. Germline V gene sequence: CDR1 LNHNV, CDR2 YYDKDF (reference sequence). The CDR3 totals 14 residues.

DNA of the CDR3: TGTGCCAGCAGCCCTAGCGGGGGGCTCTACAATGAGCAGTTCTTC. Translation gives CASSPSGGLYNEQFF. This chain joins TRBV4-2 and TRBJ2-1, with 11 bases lining up with TRBD2. The CDR3 runs to 15 residues. The junction had 2 bases not matched to a gene; V was cut back by 4 bases and J by 3 bases. CDR1 and CDR2 (germline): LGHNA, YNFKEQ.

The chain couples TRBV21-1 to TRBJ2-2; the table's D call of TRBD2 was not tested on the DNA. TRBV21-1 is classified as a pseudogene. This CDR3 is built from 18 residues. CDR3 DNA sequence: TGTGCCAGCAGCAAACACTCCCGCCCACGGGGAAGCACCGGGGAGCTGTTTTTT. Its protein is CASSKHSRPRGSTGELFF.

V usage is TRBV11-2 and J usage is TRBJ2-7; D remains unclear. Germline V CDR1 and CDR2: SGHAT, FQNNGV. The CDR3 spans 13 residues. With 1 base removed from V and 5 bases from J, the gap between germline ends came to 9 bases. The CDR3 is CASSLGANNEQYF. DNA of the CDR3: TGTGCCAGCAGCTTAGGGGCCAATAACGAGCAGTACTTC. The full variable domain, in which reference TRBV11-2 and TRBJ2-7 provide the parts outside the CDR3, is EAGVAQSPRYKIIEKRQSVAFWCNPISGHATLYWYQQILGQGPKLLIQFQNNGVVDDSQLPKDRFSAERLKGVDSTLKIQPAKLEDSAVYLCASSLGANNEQYFGPGTRLTVT.

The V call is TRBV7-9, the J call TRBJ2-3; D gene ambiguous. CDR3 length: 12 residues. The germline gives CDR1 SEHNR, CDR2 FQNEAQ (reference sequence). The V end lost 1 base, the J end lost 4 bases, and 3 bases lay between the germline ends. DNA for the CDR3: TGTGCCAGCAGCTTAGTCGCAGATACGCAGTATTTT. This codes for CASSLVADTQYF.

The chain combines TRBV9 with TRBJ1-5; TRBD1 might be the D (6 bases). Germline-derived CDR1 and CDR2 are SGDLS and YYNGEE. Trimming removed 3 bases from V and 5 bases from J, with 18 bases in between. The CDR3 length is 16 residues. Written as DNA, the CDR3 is TGTGCCAGCAGCGAGGGAGGGACAAAAGGGGATCAGCCCCAGCATTTT. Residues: CASSEGGTKGDQPQHF. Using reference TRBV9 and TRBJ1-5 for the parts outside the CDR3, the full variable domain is DSGVTQTPKHLITATGQRVTLRCSPRSGDLSVYWYQQSLDQGLQFLIQYYNGEERAKGNILERFSAQQFPDLHSELNLSSLELGDSALYFCASSEGGTKGDQPQHFGDGTRLSIL.

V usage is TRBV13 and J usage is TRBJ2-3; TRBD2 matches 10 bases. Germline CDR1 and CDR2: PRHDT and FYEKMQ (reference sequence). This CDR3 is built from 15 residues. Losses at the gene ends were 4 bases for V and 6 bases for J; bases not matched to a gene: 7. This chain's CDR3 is CASSSWSSGSDTQYF. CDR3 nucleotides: TGTGCCAGCAGCTCCTGGTCTAGCGGGAGTGATACGCAGTATTTT. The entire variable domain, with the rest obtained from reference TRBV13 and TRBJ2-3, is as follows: AAGVIQSPRHLIKEKRETATLKCYPIPRHDTVYWYQQGPGQDPQFLISFYEKMQSDKGSIPDRFSAQQFSDYHSELNMSSLELGDSALYFCASSSWSSGSDTQYFGPGTRLTVL.

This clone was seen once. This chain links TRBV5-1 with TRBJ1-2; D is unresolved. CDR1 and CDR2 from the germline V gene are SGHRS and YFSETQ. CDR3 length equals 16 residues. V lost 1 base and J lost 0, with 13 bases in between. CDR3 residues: CASSLTGVTTNYGYTF. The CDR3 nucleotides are TGCGCCAGCAGCTTGACCGGGGTGACTACTAACTATGGCTACACCTTC.

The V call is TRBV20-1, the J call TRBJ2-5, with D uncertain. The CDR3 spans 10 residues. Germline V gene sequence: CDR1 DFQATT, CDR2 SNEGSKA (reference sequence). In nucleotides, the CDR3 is TGCAGCTGCACGGCAGAGACCCAGTACTTC. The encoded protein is CSCTAETQYF.